This T cell receptor beta chain originates from a study of T cells in Graves' hyperthyroidism and ophthalmopathy. Study at large: Peripheral blood was collected at initial diagnosis, before any treatment.

Newly diagnosed hyperthyroidism, duration under 2 months, in patients aged 18 to 65. Diagnoses were made from clinical symptoms, serum measures (thyroxine and TRAb), thyroid ultrasound and orbital computed tomography. Overall study results and limits: Most thyroid clonotypes expanded above 0.001 appeared in blood too.

TCR beta CDR3 regions were amplified from RNA. The study used the HTBI primer set for a first-round RT-PCR of the TCR CDR3. TCRdb processed the multiplex PCR reads anew with MiXCR; each CDR3 protein has one entry. The sample records nearly 600,000 distinct CDR3 sequences, 14% being singletons. A word on this clonotype: The antigen remains unidentified. Germline and junction disagree at one end, which may indicate a read error.

The V gene's germline CDR1 is SGHKS and CDR2 YYEKEE (reference sequence). This CDR3 contains 14 residues. This chain joins TRBV5-5 and TRBJ1-2, with unresolved D. The TCR comes from a woman in her 30s with Graves' hyperthyroidism that later progressed to Graves' ophthalmopathy. The sample consisted of blood. DNA of the CDR3: TGTGCCAGCAGCTTTGGAGGTAGTGACTATGGCGACACCTTC. Translation gives CASSFGGSDYGDTF.